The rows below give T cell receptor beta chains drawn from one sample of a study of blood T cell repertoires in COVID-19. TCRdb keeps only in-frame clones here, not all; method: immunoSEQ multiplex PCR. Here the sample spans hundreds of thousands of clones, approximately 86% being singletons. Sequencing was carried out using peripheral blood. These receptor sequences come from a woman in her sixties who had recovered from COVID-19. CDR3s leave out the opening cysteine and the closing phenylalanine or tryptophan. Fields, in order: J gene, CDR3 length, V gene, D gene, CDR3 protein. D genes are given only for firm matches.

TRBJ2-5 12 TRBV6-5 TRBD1 ASRIDRGRETQY
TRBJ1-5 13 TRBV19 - ASSIQVRSNQPQH
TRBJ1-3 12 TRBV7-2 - ASNGGLGGNTIY
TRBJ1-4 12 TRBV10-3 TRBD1 AISEQGGQEKLF
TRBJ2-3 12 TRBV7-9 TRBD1 ASVGTGSTDTQY
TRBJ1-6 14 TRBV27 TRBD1 ASRVGAGQGNSPLH
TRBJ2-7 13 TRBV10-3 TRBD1 AISGPGTGLYEQY
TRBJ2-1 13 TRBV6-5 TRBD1 ASSPDRVTYNEQF
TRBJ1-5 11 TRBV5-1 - ASREGRGQPQH
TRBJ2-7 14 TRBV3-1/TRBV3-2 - ASSLAGQRPTYEQY
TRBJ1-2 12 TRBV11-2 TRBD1 ASSLFTGDSGYT
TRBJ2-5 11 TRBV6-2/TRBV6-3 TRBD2 ASSYASGATQY
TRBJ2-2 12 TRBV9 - ASSAQGNTGELF
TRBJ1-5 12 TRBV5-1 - ASSPDRPNQPQH
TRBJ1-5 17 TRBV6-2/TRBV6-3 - ASSYIGGGDLYSNQPQH
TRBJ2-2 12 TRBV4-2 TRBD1 ASSPGQGVEELF
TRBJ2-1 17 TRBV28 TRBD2 ASSYPGLAGARSYNEQF
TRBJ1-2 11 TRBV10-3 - AISESRGSGYT
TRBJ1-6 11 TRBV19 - ASSEETANMLH
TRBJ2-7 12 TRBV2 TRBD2 ASSERGSTYEQY
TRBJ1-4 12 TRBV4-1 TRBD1 ASSRGTGDEKLF
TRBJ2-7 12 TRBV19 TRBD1 ASRDRGRLHEQY
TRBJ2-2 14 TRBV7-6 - ASSFPLRGYTGELF
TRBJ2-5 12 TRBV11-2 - ASSLLELRETQY
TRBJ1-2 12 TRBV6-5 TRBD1 ASRLGQALYGYT
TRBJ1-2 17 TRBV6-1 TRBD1 ASSEIVETGSGGSYGYT